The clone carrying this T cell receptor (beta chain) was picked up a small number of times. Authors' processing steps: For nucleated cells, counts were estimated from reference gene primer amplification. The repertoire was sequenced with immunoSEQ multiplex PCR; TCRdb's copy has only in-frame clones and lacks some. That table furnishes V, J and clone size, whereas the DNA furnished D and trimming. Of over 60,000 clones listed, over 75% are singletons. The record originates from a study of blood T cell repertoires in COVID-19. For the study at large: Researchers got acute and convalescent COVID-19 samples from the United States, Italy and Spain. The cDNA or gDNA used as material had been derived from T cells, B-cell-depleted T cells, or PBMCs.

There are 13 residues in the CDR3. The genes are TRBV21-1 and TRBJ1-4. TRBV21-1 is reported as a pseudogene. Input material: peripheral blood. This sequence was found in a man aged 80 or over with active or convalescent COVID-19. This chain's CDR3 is CASKKRRPGKLFF. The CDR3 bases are TGTGCCAGCAAGAAAAGGCGACCGGGAAAACTGTTTTTT.